One and the same sample provided the 19 T cell receptor beta chains below, sequenced in a study of T cell repertoires in cytomegalovirus infection. TCRdb used MiXCR to reprocess the reads, holding one entry per CDR3 protein. This table holds about 740,000 distinct CDR3 sequences, about 40% found once. The specimen was PBMCs. These receptors were obtained from a human donor in good health (CMV status not recorded). Some clones in this sample may be carry-over from other donors' samples.

This clonotype has ten or more counts. This sequence joins TRBV7-2 and TRBJ2-3, with D unclear. CDR3 length: 15 amino acids. Per germline, CDR1 SGHTA and CDR2 FQGNSA. The ends were cut back, 5 bases at V and 0 bases at J, with 12 bases in the middle. The CDR3 DNA sequence: TGTGCCAGCAGCCCCCGCACGCGGAGCACAGATACGCAGTATTTT. Translation gives CASSPRTRSTDTQYF.

The J gene is TRBJ2-1, the V gene TRBV19; TRBD1 agrees at 7 bases. Germline V gene sequence: CDR1 LNHDA, CDR2 SQIVND (reference sequence). The CDR3 runs to 16 residues. The V gene end was trimmed by 5 bases and the J gene end by 3 bases; junction bases not matched to a gene: 10. Here the CDR3 reads CASSPRDSLYYNEQFF. DNA for the CDR3: TGTGCCAGTAGTCCTCGGGACAGTTTGTACTACAATGAGCAGTTCTTC.

The J gene is TRBJ1-5, the V gene TRBV19; D is unclear. V was pared by 3 bases and J by 4 bases, with 10 bases between. The CDR3 is 14 residues long. Germline V lookup: CDR1 LNHDA, CDR2 SQIVND (reference sequence). Here the CDR3 reads CASSIRTGNQPQHF. The CDR3 DNA reads TGTGCCAGTAGTATCAGGACGGGGAATCAGCCCCAGCATTTT. Variable domain in full (rest from reference TRBV19 and TRBJ1-5): DGGITQSPKYLFRKEGQNVTLSCEQNLNHDAMYWYRQDPGQGLRLIYYSQIVNDFQKGDIAEGYSVSREKKESFPLTVTSAQKNPTAFYLCASSIRTGNQPQHFGDGTRLSIL.

CDR3 region: CASRPTATLSYEQYF. The CDR3 DNA sequence: TGTGCCAGCAGACCGACAGCGACCCTCTCCTACGAGCAGTACTTC. V gene TRBV7-8 combines with J gene TRBJ2-7, with D perhaps matching TRBD1 (5 bases). The CDR3 is 15 residues long. V gave up 6 bases and J gave up 0 bases, with 15 bases separating them. Germline V CDR1 and CDR2: SGHVS, FQNEAQ.

The V and J genes are TRBV6-7 and TRBJ2-1; maybe TRBD2 (5 bases). TRBV6-7 is annotated as an ORF whose role is uncertain. CDR3 size: 15 residues. The V end was cut by 6 bases, the J end by 3 bases, with 15 bases between. Here the CDR3 DNA reads TGTGCCAGCAGACTACACCGGGATAACTACAATGAGCAGTTCTTC. As protein: CASRLHRDNYNEQFF.

This chain uses TRBV19 with TRBJ2-3; TRBD2 agrees at 13 bases. Germline CDR1 LNHDA, CDR2 SQIVND (reference sequence). V was pared by 5 bases and J by 1 base, with 6 bases of the junction left unmatched. This CDR3 comprises 17 residues. The CDR3 region has the DNA TGTGCCAGTAGTGTCACTAGCGGGGGGGCCGGCACAGATACGCAGTATTTT. It is translated as CASSVTSGGAGTDTQYF.

V gene TRBV28 combines with J gene TRBJ1-1; D might be TRBD1 (6 bases). The CDR3 has 15 residues. CDR1 MDHEN and CDR2 SYDVKM come from the germline V gene. Trimming shortened V by 3 bases and J by 1 base, and 12 bases separated the two germline ends. CDR3 in DNA: TGTGCCAGCAGTTTCCTGGGACACTCGAACACTGAAGCTTTCTTT. Residues: CASSFLGHSNTEAFF.

In its sample, this clonotype was seen many times. The V and J genes are TRBV7-2 and TRBJ1-4, with D maybe TRBD1 (6 bases). V dropped 5 bases and J dropped 7 bases, with 11 bases sitting between them. In germline, CDR1 is SGHTA, CDR2 FQGNSA. The CDR3 sequence is 13 residues long. The CDR3, as DNA: TGTGCCAGCAGCGTCCCAGGGGTTGAAAAACTGTTTTTT. This sequence encodes CASSVPGVEKLFF.

The V and J genes are TRBV20-1 and TRBJ2-7; 11 bases line up with TRBD1. The CDR3 runs 14 residues. Germline CDR1 DFQATT, CDR2 SNEGSKA (reference sequence). V dropped 5 bases and J dropped 2; count of bases not matched to a gene: 5. CDR3 region: CSAAGTGGTYEQYF. The CDR3, as DNA: TGCAGTGCTGCCGGGACAGGGGGTACCTACGAGCAGTACTTC.

This clonotype was observed many times. The rearrangement uses TRBV7-2 and TRBJ2-7; 8 nucleotides line up with TRBD1. The CDR3 contains 13 residues. Germline trimming cut 4 bases from V and 5 bases from J; bases unmatched to any gene: 4. CDR1 and CDR2 from the germline V gene are SGHTA and FQGNSA. The CDR3 sequence: CASSSRGLNEQYF. Written as DNA, the CDR3 is TGTGCCAGCAGCTCCAGGGGGCTGAACGAGCAGTACTTC.

This clonotype was found many times. The chain is built from TRBV12-3 or TRBV12-4 and TRBJ2-7; D uncertain. This CDR3 has 15 amino acids. Trimming cost V 6 bases and J 3 bases, with 18 bases left between them. CDR3 coding DNA: TGTGCCAGCAGCCGTCTCCTCGGATGGGACTACGAGCAGTACTTC. Translating gives CASSRLLGWDYEQYF.

The chain links TRBV7-2 to TRBJ1-6, with D hard to call. There are 15 residues in the CDR3. V was shortened by 2 bases and J by 6 bases, with 11 bases between the two germline ends. Per germline, CDR1 SGHTA and CDR2 FQGNSA. CDR3 loop: CASSLPLVGNSPLHF. As DNA, the CDR3 is TGTGCCAGCAGCTTACCTTTAGTTGGTAATTCACCCCTCCACTTT. The full variable domain, with the rest looked up from reference TRBV7-2 and TRBJ1-6, is GAGVSQSPSNKVTEKGKDVELRCDPISGHTALYWYRQSLGQGLEFLIYFQGNSAPDKSGLPSDRFSAERTGGSVSTLTIQRTQQEDSAVYLCASSLPLVGNSPLHFGNGTRLTVT.

The sample holds a few counts of this clonotype. The rearrangement uses TRBV7-9 and TRBJ2-2, with D maybe TRBD2 (5 bases). Germline values: CDR1 SEHNR, CDR2 FQNEAQ (reference sequence). This CDR3 is built from 18 residues. Trimming removed 4 bases at V and 2 bases at J, with 20 bases between. The chain's CDR3 is CASSSTYADFSNTGELFF. The CDR3 bases are TGTGCCAGCAGCTCCACGTACGCGGACTTCTCAAACACCGGGGAGCTGTTTTTT.

This chain links TRBV5-5 with TRBJ1-4; D remains ambiguous. This CDR3 region has 12 residues. V lost 1 base and J lost 8, with 6 bases in between. Germline loops: CDR1 SGHKS, CDR2 YYEKEE (reference sequence). The CDR3, as DNA: TGTGCCAGCAGCTTGTTTTCGGAAAAACTGTTTTTT. Protein: CASSLFSEKLFF.

This clonotype has just a few counts. The CDR3 reads CASSGGLANQPQHF. The CDR3 nucleotides are TGTGCCAGCAGCGGGGGGCTGGCGAATCAGCCCCAGCATTTT. The V call is TRBV6-6, the J call TRBJ1-5; D might be TRBD1 (6 bases). Germline CDR1 is MNHNY and CDR2 is SVGAGI (reference sequence). The CDR3 totals 14 residues. Trimming left V 6 bases short and J 4 bases short, with 13 bases between.

Concerning this clonotype: Without the conserved terminal phenylalanine or tryptophan, this CDR3 likely stems from a read error. This chain links TRBV11-2 with TRBJ2-7; 10 nucleotides agree with TRBD1. The junction had 14 bases not matched to a gene; V was cut back by 8 bases and J by 4 bases. The CDR3 contains 16 residues. Germline loops: CDR1 SGHAT, CDR2 FQNNGV. CDR3: CASRNTLDRGRYEQYL. The DNA for the CDR3 is TGTGCCAGCCGCAACACACTGGACAGGGGGAGGTACGAGCAGTACTTA.

This clonotype was picked up many times. The chain combines TRBV7-3 with TRBJ2-2; the match to TRBD1 covers 11 bases. With 2 bases clipped from V and 1 base from J, the junction kept 9 bases outside the gene matches. The germline V gene encodes CDR1 SGHTA and CDR2 FQGTGA. The CDR3 length is 19 residues. CDR3 in amino acids: CASSLGRDRGYMNTGELFF. The CDR3 region has the DNA TGTGCCAGCAGCTTAGGTCGGGACAGGGGGTATATGAACACCGGGGAGCTGTTTTTT.

This rearrangement joins TRBV10-2 to TRBJ1-4; D possibly corresponds to TRBD1 (6 bases). Germline V gene sequence: CDR1 WSHSY, CDR2 SAAADI. The CDR3 is made up of 15 amino acids. V dropped 5 bases and J dropped 8 bases, with 18 bases sitting between them. CDR3 nucleotides: TGCGCCAGCAGTCAGGTCACAGGGAAGAAGGAAAAACTGTTTTTT. This encodes CASSQVTGKKEKLFF.

This clonotype came up a few times. CDR3 region: CASSKGLAGGQAETQYF. The CDR3 DNA reads as TGTGCCAGCAGCAAGGGACTAGCGGGAGGTCAGGCGGAGACCCAGTACTTC. J is TRBJ2-5 and V is TRBV6-2 or TRBV6-3, with TRBD2 identical over 15 bases. The germline V gene has CDR1 MNHEY and CDR2 SVGEGT. The J segment lost 5 bases and the V segment lost 6 bases, leaving 10 bases of the junction unmatched. The CDR3 extends over 17 amino acids.